These T cell receptor beta chains were read from a single sample in a study of blood T cell repertoires in COVID-19. Method: immunoSEQ multiplex PCR; TCRdb's copy keeps in-frame clones and lacks some. The sample lists approximately 150,000 clones, approximately 84% occurring once. The specimen sequenced was peripheral blood. These receptors were collected from a woman aged 80 or over with acute or convalescent COVID-19. Both conserved end residues are part of each CDR3. The D gene is left open where the match is weak. Only part of the rows carry a size: once, few, many, or a class if the clone is expanded.

>TRBJ2-3|NA|TRBV7-2|NA
TGTGCCAGCAGCTTGCACAGGGTCTCTAGCACAGATACGCAGTATTTT
CASSLHRVSSTDTQYF
>TRBJ1-5|NA|TRBV4-1|few
TGCGCCAGCAGCCAGGCGGACGGGGGTAGCGGCAATCAGCCCCAGCATTTT
CASSQADGGSGNQPQHF
>TRBJ2-3|TRBD2|TRBV29-1|NA
TGCAGCGTTTGGGCTAGCGGGAGTATCGCAGATACGCAGTATTTT
CSVWASGSIADTQYF
>TRBJ2-7|TRBD1|TRBV7-7|NA
TGTGCCAGCAGCCCGAATACCGGGACAGGGAGAAACGAGCAGTACTTC
CASSPNTGTGRNEQYF
>TRBJ2-3|NA|TRBV27|NA
TGTGCCAGCAGTCCCGACTTGTACACAGATACGCAGTATTTT
CASSPDLYTDTQYF
>TRBJ1-2|NA|TRBV5-4|NA
TGTGCCAGCAGCTTGGTGGGGCGCGTTAACTATGGCTACACCTTC
CASSLVGRVNYGYTF
>TRBJ1-2|TRBD1|TRBV2|NA
TGTGCCAGCAGTGACCTTGGTGTAGGGACAGGGATCTATGGCTACACCTTC
CASSDLGVGTGIYGYTF
>TRBJ2-7|NA|TRBV3-1/TRBV3-2|NA
TGTGCCACCCCCCCGCGGGACCCCTACGAGCAGTACTTC
CATPPRDPYEQYF
>TRBJ2-3|TRBD2|TRBV7-2|NA
TGTGCCAGCAGCTTGGCGCGGGGGGGCCAAGATACGCAGTATTTT
CASSLARGGQDTQYF
>TRBJ2-1|TRBD1|TRBV24-1|NA
TGTGCCACCAGTGGAGGACAGGGGGCCCCGGCCTCCTACAATGAGCAGTTCTTC
CATSGGQGAPASYNEQFF
>TRBJ1-1|NA|TRBV6-5|NA
TGTGCCAGCAGTAACAGTAACACTGAAGCTTTCTTT
CASSNSNTEAFF
>TRBJ1-1|TRBD1|TRBV5-4|NA
TGTGCCAGCAGTGGGACAGGCCCTGAAGCTTTCTTT
CASSGTGPEAFF
>TRBJ2-7|NA|TRBV5-1|NA
TGCGCCAGCAGCTTGGGTCCGACAGAAGTGGGAGGAATTACCTACGAGCAGTACTTC
CASSLGPTEVGGITYEQYF
>TRBJ2-2|NA|TRBV9|NA
TGTGCCAGCAGCGATGCGGGGCGCACCGGGGAGCTGTTTTTT
CASSDAGRTGELFF
>TRBJ2-5|NA|TRBV15|once
TGTGCCACCAGAGCCGGGCAAGAGACCCAGTACTTC
CATRAGQETQYF
>TRBJ1-6|TRBD1|TRBV19|NA
TGTGCCAGTAGTATCCGGGACAGCGATAATTCACCCCTCCACTTT
CASSIRDSDNSPLHF
>TRBJ1-3|NA|TRBV6-6|few
TGTGCCAGCAGTTTCGCGACAGTTGGAAACACCATATATTTT
CASSFATVGNTIYF
>TRBJ2-5|TRBD1|TRBV19|NA
TGTGCCAGTAGTTCATGGACAGGGGGCAGAGAGACCCAGTACTTC
CASSSWTGGRETQYF
>TRBJ2-7|NA|TRBV5-1|NA
TGCGCCAGCAGCTTGGTCGGCGGCGATTACGAGCAGTACTTC
CASSLVGGDYEQYF
>TRBJ1-1|NA|TRBV6-5|NA
TGTGCCAGCACCAAGGGAGGGAACACTGAAGCTTTCTTT
CASTKGGNTEAFF
>TRBJ2-5|TRBD1|TRBV7-8|NA
TGTGCCAGCAGCCCGAGACAGGGGGCGCGAGGAGAGACCCAGTACTTC
CASSPRQGARGETQYF
>TRBJ2-5|TRBD2|TRBV15|NA
TGTGCCACCAGTAGACCCCGGACTAGCGGGCACCAAGAGACCCAGTACTTC
CATSRPRTSGHQETQYF
>TRBJ1-5|TRBD1|TRBV7-2|NA
TGTGCCAGCAGCGCACAGGGGGCCCGAGAGCCCCAGCATTTT
CASSAQGAREPQHF
>TRBJ2-1|NA|TRBV6-6|once
TGTGCCAGCAGTCGAGACGAGCAAGGTCTCAAGGGAGGGAGGGGGATCTACAATGAGCAGTTCTTC
CASSRDEQGLKGGRGIYNEQFF
>TRBJ1-5|TRBD1|TRBV7-2|NA
TGTGCCAGCAGTTGGGACAGGGCTAGCAATCAGCCCCAGCATTTT
CASSWDRASNQPQHF
>TRBJ1-1|NA|TRBV6-6|NA
TGTGCCAGCAGTTACTCTCGGAACACTGAAGCTTTCTTT
CASSYSRNTEAFF
>TRBJ2-1|NA|TRBV5-1|NA
TGCGCCAGCAGCTCCCTTACGAGGGTTGAGGACAATGAGCAGTTCTTC
CASSSLTRVEDNEQFF
>TRBJ1-5|NA|TRBV7-2|NA
TGTGCCAGCAGCCCCGACAGGCAGCAGCCCCAGCATTTT
CASSPDRQQPQHF
>TRBJ2-5|NA|TRBV11-2|NA
TGTGCCAGCAGCTTAGGAGGGGGTGAGACCCAGTACTTC
CASSLGGGETQYF
>TRBJ1-1|TRBD1|TRBV7-9|NA
TGTGCCAGCAGCCTACGGACAGGGGGGAACACTGAAGCTTTCTTT
CASSLRTGGNTEAFF
>TRBJ1-3|NA|TRBV6-7|NA
TGTGCCAGCAGTTACCCGGGACAAAACTCTGGAAACACCATATATTTT
CASSYPGQNSGNTIYF
>TRBJ1-5|NA|TRBV28|NA
TGTGCCAGCAGCCCCATCGGGCGAGGGAATCAGCCCCAGCATTTT
CASSPIGRGNQPQHF
>TRBJ2-1|TRBD1|TRBV7-9|NA
TGTGCCAGCAGCCGACTCCGGGACAGGGGAGGCAATGAGCAGTTCTTC
CASSRLRDRGGNEQFF